These 3 T cell receptor beta chains came from one sample sequenced in a study of blood T cells in healthy people across ages. Primed by a sample-barcoded 5' primer and a J-beta primer mix, a second PCR proceeded for roughly 6 to 12 cycles. TCRdb itself ran the 5' RACE reads through MiXCR, one entry per CDR3 protein. The sample comprises 800,000 to 1,000,000 distinct CDR3 sequences, roughly 48% of which are singletons, and around an eighth rests with the top ten. The specimen sequenced was blood. These receptors were obtained from a man aged 30 to 45 in good health.

This clonotype was counted between two and nine times. This chain links TRBV7-9 with TRBJ2-1, with a possible D match to TRBD2 (5 bases). The CDR3 contains 14 residues. The germline V and J ends were trimmed by 1 base and 9 bases, with 13 bases remaining between them. The germline CDR1 and CDR2 sequences are SEHNR and FQNEAQ (reference sequence). CDR3 amino acids: CASSLEGSVGEQFF. The CDR3 bases are TGTGCCAGCAGCTTAGAGGGTAGCGTGGGTGAGCAGTTCTTC.

V is TRBV20-1 and J is TRBJ2-3, with D perhaps given as TRBD1 or TRBD2 (5 bases each). Trimming removed 5 bases from V and 5 bases from J, with 17 bases in between. The germline CDR1 and CDR2 sequences are DFQATT and SNEGSKA (reference sequence). The CDR3 loop spans 14 amino acids. CDR3 nucleotides: TGCAGTGCTGGCCGGGACCCCGAGGGAGATACGCAGTATTTT. Its translation is CSAGRDPEGDTQYF.

V usage is TRBV5-1 and J usage is TRBJ2-1; 8 bases fit TRBD1. In germline, CDR1 is SGHRS, CDR2 YFSETQ. This CDR3 is built from 15 residues. The ends lost 1 base at V and 9 bases at J; junction bases unmatched: 9. DNA of the CDR3: TGCGCCAGCAGCTTGTCGGACAGGGAAGGTAGTGAGCAGTTCTTC. This sequence encodes CASSLSDREGSEQFF.